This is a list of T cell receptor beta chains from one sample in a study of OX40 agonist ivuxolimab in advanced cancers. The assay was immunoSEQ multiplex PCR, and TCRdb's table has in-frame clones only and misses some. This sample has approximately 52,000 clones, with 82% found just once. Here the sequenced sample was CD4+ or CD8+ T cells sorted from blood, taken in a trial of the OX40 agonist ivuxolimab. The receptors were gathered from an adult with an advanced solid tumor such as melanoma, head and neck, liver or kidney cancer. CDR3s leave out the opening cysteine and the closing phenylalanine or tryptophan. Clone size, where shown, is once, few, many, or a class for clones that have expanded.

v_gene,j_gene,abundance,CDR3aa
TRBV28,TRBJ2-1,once,ASRLLAPNEQF
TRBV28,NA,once,ASSRSGGTYEQY
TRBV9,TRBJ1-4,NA,ASSASPGRANEKLF
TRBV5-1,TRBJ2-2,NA,ASIKDNANTGELF
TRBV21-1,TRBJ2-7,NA,ASGRRPRYEQY
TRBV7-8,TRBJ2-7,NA,ASSLVPGENYEQY
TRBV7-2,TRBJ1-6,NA,ASSPAGGNSPLH
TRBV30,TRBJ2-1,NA,AWSTSGLSSYNEQF
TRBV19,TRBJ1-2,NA,ASSMKIDRRFLYGYT
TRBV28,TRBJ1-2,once,ASRGAGSGYT
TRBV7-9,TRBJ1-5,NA,ASSGQGLDPQH
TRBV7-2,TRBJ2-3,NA,ASGPASARTDTQY
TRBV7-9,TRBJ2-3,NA,ASSVPGGDTQY
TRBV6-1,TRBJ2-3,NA,ASSDRDSILADTQY
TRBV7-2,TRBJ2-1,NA,ASSLKAGPNEQF
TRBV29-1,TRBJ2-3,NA,SVGRLPTDTQY
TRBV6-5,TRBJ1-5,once,ASSKKGGGNQPQH
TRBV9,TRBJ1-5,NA,ASSVAGNQPQH
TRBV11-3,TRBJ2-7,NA,ASSLPGTAGANEQY
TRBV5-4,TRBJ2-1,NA,ASSSGRGAYNEQF
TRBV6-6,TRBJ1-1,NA,ASSYLGANTEAF
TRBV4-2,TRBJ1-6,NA,ASSQEPGRTPLH
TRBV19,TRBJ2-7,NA,ASSTGRDPYEQY